These 6 T cell receptor beta chains share one sample of origin, sequenced in a study of blood T cell repertoires in COVID-19. The protocol was immunoSEQ multiplex PCR, while the TCRdb copy is restricted to in-frame clones and leaves out a portion. This sample carries nearly 80,000 clones, 90% of them seen once, and the ten largest clones take roughly 0.73%. Sample: peripheral blood. These receptors were obtained from an elderly woman with acute or convalescent COVID-19.

The V gene is TRBV7-8, the J gene TRBJ1-2; TRBD1 aligns across 9 bases. With V trimmed by 2 bases and J by 4 bases, 5 bases remained unmatched. Germline CDR1 and CDR2: SGHVS and FQNEAQ. There are 15 residues in the CDR3. CDR3 DNA sequence: TGTGCCAGCAGCTTAAACACAGGGGGCGGCTATGGCTACACCTTC. This sequence encodes CASSLNTGGGYGYTF.

The rearrangement links TRBV4-1 to TRBJ2-7; TRBD2 might be the D (5 bases). With 0 bases removed from V and 0 bases from J, the gap between germline ends came to 9 bases. Per the germline V gene, CDR1 is MGHRA and CDR2 is YSYEKL. The CDR3 contains 15 residues. In nucleotides, the CDR3 is TGCGCCAGCAGCCAAGAGGGAGAACCCTCCTACGAGCAGTACTTC. Its translation is CASSQEGEPSYEQYF.

V and J are TRBV7-8 and TRBJ2-1, with 11 bases that match TRBD2. This CDR3 is 18 amino acids long. Germline loops: CDR1 SGHVS, CDR2 FQNEAQ. The J segment lost 0 bases and the V segment lost 5 bases, leaving 9 bases of the junction unmatched. For the CDR3, the DNA is TGTGCCAGCAGCACCCGAGGTAGCGGGAGGGTCTCCTACAATGAGCAGTTCTTC. This codes for CASSTRGSGRVSYNEQFF. The complete variable domain, with remaining parts taken from reference TRBV7-8 and TRBJ2-1, reads GAGVSQSPRYKVAKRGQDVALRCDPISGHVSLFWYQQALGQGPEFLTYFQNEAQLDKSGLPSDRFFAERPEGSVSTLKIQRTQQEDSAVYLCASSTRGSGRVSYNEQFFGPGTRLTVL.

The V gene is TRBV19, the J gene TRBJ2-6, with 8 bases aligning to TRBD1. CDR1 is LNHDA, CDR2 SQIVND, per germline (reference sequence). The junction had 9 bases not matched to a gene; V was cut back by 6 bases and J by 2 bases. The CDR3 length is 17 residues. The CDR3 loop is CASSPQGASAGANVLTF. The CDR3 DNA follows: TGTGCCAGTAGCCCTCAGGGGGCATCGGCTGGGGCCAACGTCCTGACTTTC.

The chain is built from TRBV25-1 and TRBJ1-2; D not certain. Germline V gene lookup returns CDR1 MGHDK and CDR2 SYGVNS. The CDR3 is 15 amino acids. Trimming shortened V by 1 base and J by 0 bases, and 9 bases separated the two germline ends. In DNA, the CDR3 is TGTGCCAGCAGTGAATCAGGACTTGCTAACTATGGCTACACCTTC. Protein: CASSESGLANYGYTF.

This chain uses TRBV4-3 with TRBJ1-4; no clear D. The CDR3 runs 17 residues. Germline-derived CDR1 and CDR2 are LGHNA and YSLEER. V shed 9 bases and J shed 0 bases, with 20 bases lying between them. CDR3 amino acids: CASTMGPGRATNEKLFF. CDR3 bases: TGCGCCAGTACAATGGGCCCAGGAAGAGCAACTAATGAAAAACTGTTTTTT.